Listed below are T cell receptor beta chains from one sample, sequenced in a study of blood T cell repertoires in COVID-19. Measured with immunoSEQ multiplex PCR; TCRdb has only the in-frame clones, and not every one. The sample carries some 240,000 clones, 80% to 90% recorded once. The specimen was peripheral blood. The receptors shown here come from a middle-aged woman who had recovered from COVID-19. Both conserved end residues are part of each CDR3. The D gene is left open where the match is weak. Rows may omit the clone size; those that give it use once, few, many or a size class.

CASSRGTYQGNTIYF	TGTGCCAGCAGCAGGGGGACATACCAAGGAAACACCATATATTTT	15	NA	TRBV14	TRBJ1-3	NA
CASSSTPSLAGSTGELFF	TGTGCCAGCAGCTCCACCCCATCTTTAGCGGGATCCACCGGGGAGCTGTTTTTT	18	few	TRBV11-3	TRBJ2-2	TRBD2
CASSAQTRGETQYF	TGTGCCAGCAGCGCCCAGACTAGAGGGGAGACCCAGTACTTC	14	NA	TRBV9	TRBJ2-5	NA
CSVGDDRGGSYGYTF	TGCAGCGTTGGAGACGACAGGGGAGGAAGCTATGGCTACACCTTC	15	once	TRBV29-1	TRBJ1-2	TRBD1
CASSLPRQGAYNSPLHF	TGTGCCAGCAGTTTACCGAGACAGGGCGCGTACAATTCACCCCTCCACTTT	17	NA	TRBV28	TRBJ1-6	TRBD1
CASSLGGTGGPDGYTF	TGTGCCAGCAGTTTAGGGGGGACAGGGGGCCCCGATGGCTACACCTTC	16	NA	TRBV28	TRBJ1-2	TRBD1
CASSSLPGQGIEKLFF	TGTGCCAGCAGCTCCTTACCGGGACAGGGGATTGAAAAACTGTTTTTT	16	NA	TRBV7-6	TRBJ1-4	TRBD1
CASSQDVGSTEAFF	TGCGCCAGCAGCCAAGATGTAGGGAGCACTGAAGCTTTCTTT	14	NA	TRBV4-3	TRBJ1-1	NA
CATAQGQREKLFF	TGTGCCACCGCTCAGGGGCAAAGGGAAAAACTGTTTTTT	13	NA	TRBV19	TRBJ1-4	NA
CASRLTGGYSPLHF	TGTGCCAGCAGACTAACAGGGGGGTACTCACCCCTCCACTTT	14	NA	TRBV3-1/TRBV3-2	TRBJ1-6	TRBD1
CASSPDGGLAVSYNEQFF	TGTGCCAGCAGCCCGGATGGTGGTCTAGCGGTCTCCTACAATGAGCAGTTCTTC	18	NA	TRBV5-4	TRBJ2-1	TRBD2
CASSKADRGDEQYF	TGTGCCAGCAGCAAAGCTGACAGGGGCGACGAGCAGTACTTC	14	once	TRBV21-1	TRBJ2-7	NA
CAISESGQNIFTF	TGTGCCATCAGTGAGTCGGGCCAGAATATTTTCACCTTC	13	NA	TRBV10-3	TRBJ1-2	NA
CAWSLTSPQQFF	TGTGCCTGGAGTCTAACTTCTCCCCAGCAGTTCTTC	12	NA	TRBV30	TRBJ2-1	NA